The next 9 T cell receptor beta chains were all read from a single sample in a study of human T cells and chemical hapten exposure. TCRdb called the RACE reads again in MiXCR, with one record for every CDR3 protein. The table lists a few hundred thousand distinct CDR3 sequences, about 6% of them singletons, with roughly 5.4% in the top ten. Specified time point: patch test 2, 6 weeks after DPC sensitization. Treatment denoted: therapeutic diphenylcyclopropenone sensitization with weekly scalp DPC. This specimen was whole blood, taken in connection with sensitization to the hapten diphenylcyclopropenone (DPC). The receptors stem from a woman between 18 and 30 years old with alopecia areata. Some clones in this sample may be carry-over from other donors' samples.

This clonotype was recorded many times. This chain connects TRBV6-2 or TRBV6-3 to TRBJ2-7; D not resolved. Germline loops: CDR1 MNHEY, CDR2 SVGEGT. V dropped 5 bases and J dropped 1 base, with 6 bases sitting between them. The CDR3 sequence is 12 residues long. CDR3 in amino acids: CASSDPSYEQYF. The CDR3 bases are TGTGCCAGCAGTGACCCGTCCTACGAGCAGTACTTC.

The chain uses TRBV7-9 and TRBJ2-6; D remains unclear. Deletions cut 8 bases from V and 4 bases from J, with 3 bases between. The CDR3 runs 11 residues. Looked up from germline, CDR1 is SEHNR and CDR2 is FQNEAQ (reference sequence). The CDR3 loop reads CASLGANVLTF. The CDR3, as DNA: TGTGCCAGCTTAGGGGCCAACGTCCTGACTTTC. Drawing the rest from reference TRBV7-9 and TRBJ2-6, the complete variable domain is DTGVSQNPRHKITKRGQNVTFRCDPISEHNRLYWYRQTLGQGPEFLTYFQNEAQLEKSRLLSDRFSAERPKGSFSTLEIQRTEQGDSAMYLCASLGANVLTFGAGSRLTVL.

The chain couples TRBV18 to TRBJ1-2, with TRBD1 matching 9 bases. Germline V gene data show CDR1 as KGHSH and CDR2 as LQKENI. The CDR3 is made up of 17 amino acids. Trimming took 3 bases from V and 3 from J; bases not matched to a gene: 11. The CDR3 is CASSPYGDREADYGYTF. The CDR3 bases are TGTGCCAGCTCACCCTATGGGGACAGGGAGGCGGACTATGGCTACACCTTC.

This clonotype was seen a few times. CDR3 bases: TGTGCCAGCAGCCAAAATGACGGTCCCTACGAGCAGTACTTC. This gives the protein CASSQNDGPYEQYF. The V and J genes are TRBV7-9 and TRBJ2-7; D unclear. The CDR3 contains 14 residues. Germline CDR1 is SEHNR and CDR2 is FQNEAQ (reference sequence). Trimming shortened V by 5 bases and J by 2 bases, and 13 bases separated the two germline ends. Looking up the rest from reference TRBV7-9 and TRBJ2-7 gives the full variable domain: DTGVSQNPRHKITKRGQNVTFRCDPISEHNRLYWYRQTLGQGPEFLTYFQNEAQLEKSRLLSDRFSAERPKGSFSTLEIQRTEQGDSAMYLCASSQNDGPYEQYFGPGTRLTVT.

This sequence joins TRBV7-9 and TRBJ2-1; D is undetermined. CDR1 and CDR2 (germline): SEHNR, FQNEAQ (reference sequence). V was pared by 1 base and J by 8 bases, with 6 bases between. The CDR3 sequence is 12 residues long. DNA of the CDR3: TGTGCCAGCAGCTTAGGGACGTATGAGCAGTTCTTC. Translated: CASSLGTYEQFF.

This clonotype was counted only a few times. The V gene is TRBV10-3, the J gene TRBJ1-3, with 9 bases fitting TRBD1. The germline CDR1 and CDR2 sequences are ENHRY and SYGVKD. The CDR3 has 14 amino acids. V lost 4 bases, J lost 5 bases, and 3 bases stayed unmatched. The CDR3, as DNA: TGTGCCATCAGTGGGACAGGGGAGAGAAACACCATATATTTT. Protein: CAISGTGERNTIYF.

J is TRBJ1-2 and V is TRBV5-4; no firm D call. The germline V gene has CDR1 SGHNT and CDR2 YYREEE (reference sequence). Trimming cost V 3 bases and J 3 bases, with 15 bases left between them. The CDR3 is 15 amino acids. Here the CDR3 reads CASSSAKRDDYGYTF. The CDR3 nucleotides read TGTGCCAGCAGCTCGGCCAAACGGGATGACTATGGCTACACCTTC. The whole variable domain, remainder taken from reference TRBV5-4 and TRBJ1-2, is ETGVTQSPTHLIKTRGQQVTLRCSSQSGHNTVSWYQQALGQGPQFIFQYYREEENGRGNFPPRFSGLQFPNYSSELNVNALELDDSALYLCASSSAKRDDYGYTFGSGTRLTVV.

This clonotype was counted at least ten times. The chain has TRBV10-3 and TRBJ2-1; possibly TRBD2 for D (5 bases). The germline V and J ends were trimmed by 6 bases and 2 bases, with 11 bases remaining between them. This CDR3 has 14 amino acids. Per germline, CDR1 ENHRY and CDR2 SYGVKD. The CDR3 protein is CAIRASLTYNEQFF. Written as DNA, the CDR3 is TGTGCCATCAGGGCTAGCCTAACCTACAATGAGCAGTTCTTC.

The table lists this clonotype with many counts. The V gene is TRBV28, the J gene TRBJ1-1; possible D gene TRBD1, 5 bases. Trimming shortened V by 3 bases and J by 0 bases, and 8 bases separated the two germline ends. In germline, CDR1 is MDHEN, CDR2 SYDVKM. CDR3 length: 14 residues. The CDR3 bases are TGTGCCAGCAGTTTCGCAGGGTTGAACACTGAAGCTTTCTTT. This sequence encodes CASSFAGLNTEAFF.